Described below is a single T cell receptor (beta chain) sequence and its context. The sample is drawn from a study of blood T cells in healthy people across ages. Primers used in a second PCR of roughly 6 to 11 cycles were a sample-barcoded 5' primer and a J-beta primer mix. From the 5' RACE reads, TCRdb called clonotypes with MiXCR, one entry per CDR3 protein. This table has 910,000 or so distinct CDR3 sequences, about 51% appearing once. Germline-derived CDR1 and CDR2 are MNHNY and SVGAGI (reference sequence). This CDR3 contains 14 residues. The sequenced sample was blood. This receptor was obtained from a woman aged 60-70 years in good health. V and J are TRBV6-6 and TRBJ2-4, with TRBD1 matching 7 bases. The J call is in doubt because the DNA end fits TRBJ2-7 better. The CDR3 DNA reads as TGTGCCAGCAGGGCCGGGACAGACACCTACGAGCAGTACTTC. Its translation is CASRAGTDTYEQYF.